This TCR beta chain was recorded in a study of T cells in Graves' hyperthyroidism and ophthalmopathy. Amplified regions were TCR beta CDR3 sequences from RNA transcripts. The HTBI primer set drove a first-round RT-PCR of the TCR CDR3. Each CDR3 protein gets one entry after TCRdb re-called the multiplex PCR reads with MiXCR. The table has under 400,000 distinct CDR3 sequences, roughly 13% seen once. Germline values: CDR1 MNHNY, CDR2 SVGAGI (reference sequence). V lost 0 bases and J lost 9; bases outside the gene matches: 6. There are 15 residues in the CDR3. This clonotype was observed many times. Material for sequencing was blood. This chain connects TRBV6-6 to TRBJ1-3, with 9 bases identical to TRBD1. This receptor was identified in a woman aged 55 to 70 with Graves' hyperthyroidism. CDR3 nucleotides: TGTGCCAGCAGTTACTCACGGACAGGGGACGTCACCATATATTTT. Encoded protein: CASSYSRTGDVTIYF.